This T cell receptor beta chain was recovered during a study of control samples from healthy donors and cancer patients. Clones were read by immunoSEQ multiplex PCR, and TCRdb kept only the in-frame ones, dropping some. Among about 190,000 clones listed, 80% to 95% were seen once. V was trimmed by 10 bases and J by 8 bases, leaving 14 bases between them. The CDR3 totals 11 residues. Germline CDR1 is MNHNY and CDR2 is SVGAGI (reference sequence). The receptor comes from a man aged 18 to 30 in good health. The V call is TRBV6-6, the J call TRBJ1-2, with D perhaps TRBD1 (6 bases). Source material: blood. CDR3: CAIRGGEGYTF. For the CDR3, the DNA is TGTGCCATAAGGGGGGGAGAAGGCTACACCTTC.